There are a few counts of the clone carrying this TCR beta chain. This sample is part of a study of T cells after yellow fever vaccination. Each CDR3 protein gets one entry after TCRdb re-called the 5' RACE reads with MiXCR. The table records 120,000 or so distinct CDR3 sequences, under 9% of them present only once. The germline V gene has CDR1 ENHRY and CDR2 SYGVKD. This CDR3 has 12 residues. V was trimmed by 4 bases and J by 5 bases, leaving 9 bases between them. This specimen was CD8+ T cells sorted from PBMCs, taken on the day of the yellow fever booster vaccination. The sequence derives from a man aged 18 to 30 who received the YFV17D yellow fever vaccine. The V and J genes are TRBV10-3 and TRBJ2-7, with TRBD1 as a possible D gene (6 bases). The CDR3 reads CAISGGDNEQYF. The CDR3 DNA reads as TGTGCCATCAGTGGAGGGGACAACGAGCAGTACTTC.